This T cell receptor (beta chain) was sequenced in a study of blood T cell repertoires in COVID-19. Only in-frame clones appear in the TCRdb table, and some are missing; sequencing was by immunoSEQ multiplex PCR. The sample carries 45,000 to 55,000 clones, around nine tenths recorded once. The sample holds a few counts of this clone. Germline CDR1 reads SGHRS; CDR2 reads YFSETQ. The CDR3 runs to 16 residues. The V and J ends lost 7 bases and 4 bases respectively, with 20 bases between them. The chain is built from TRBV5-1 and TRBJ2-2, with D tentatively TRBD2 (6 bases). The sample taken for sequencing was peripheral blood. The sequence came from a human donor in a cohort sampled during active COVID-19. CDR3 residues: CASFNPGREFTGELFF. The CDR3 DNA is TGCGCCAGCTTTAATCCGGGACGGGAGTTCACCGGGGAGCTGTTTTTT.